Reported below is one TCR beta chain. Its target is unknown. These data are taken from a study of vaccination and CD4 T cells after COVID-19. Study-wide background: At a median 72 days (range 14 to 241) after dose two, post-vaccine samples were obtained. Overlapping spike peptides of SARS-CoV-2, HCoV-NL63, HCoV-OC43 and HCoV-229E were used, and cells were stimulated with them. Study-level results: Convalescent patients displayed a median about 90% of reactive clones emerging only post-vaccination.

The germline V and J ends were trimmed by 0 bases and 9 bases, with 9 bases remaining between them. The germline CDR1 and CDR2 sequences are ENHRY and SYGVKD. This CDR3 comprises 12 residues. Time point described: late sampling 161 to 241 days after vaccination in a few convalescent patients. Noted treatment: 10-day PBMC culture with coronavirus spike peptide pools or control peptides (ViraFEST assay). By negative selection, CD4+ T cells were isolated once culture had run for around 10 days. Once obtained from cultured CD4+ T cells, the DNA was sequenced using the Oncomine TCR Beta short-read assay. TCRdb re-derived calls from the PCR reads in MiXCR, one entry per CDR3 protein. The table records under 30,000 distinct CDR3 sequences, roughly 34% of them present only once.

V usage is TRBV10-3 and J usage is TRBJ2-7; D might be TRBD2 (5 bases). The sample in question was CD4+ T cells from blood, cultured in vitro, obtained about 7 months after SARS-CoV-2 vaccination. The TCR sequence derives from a human donor who had recovered from COVID-19. The DNA for the CDR3 is TGTGCCATCAGTGAGTCAAGCGGCGGGCAGTACTTC. It yields the protein CAISESSGGQYF.